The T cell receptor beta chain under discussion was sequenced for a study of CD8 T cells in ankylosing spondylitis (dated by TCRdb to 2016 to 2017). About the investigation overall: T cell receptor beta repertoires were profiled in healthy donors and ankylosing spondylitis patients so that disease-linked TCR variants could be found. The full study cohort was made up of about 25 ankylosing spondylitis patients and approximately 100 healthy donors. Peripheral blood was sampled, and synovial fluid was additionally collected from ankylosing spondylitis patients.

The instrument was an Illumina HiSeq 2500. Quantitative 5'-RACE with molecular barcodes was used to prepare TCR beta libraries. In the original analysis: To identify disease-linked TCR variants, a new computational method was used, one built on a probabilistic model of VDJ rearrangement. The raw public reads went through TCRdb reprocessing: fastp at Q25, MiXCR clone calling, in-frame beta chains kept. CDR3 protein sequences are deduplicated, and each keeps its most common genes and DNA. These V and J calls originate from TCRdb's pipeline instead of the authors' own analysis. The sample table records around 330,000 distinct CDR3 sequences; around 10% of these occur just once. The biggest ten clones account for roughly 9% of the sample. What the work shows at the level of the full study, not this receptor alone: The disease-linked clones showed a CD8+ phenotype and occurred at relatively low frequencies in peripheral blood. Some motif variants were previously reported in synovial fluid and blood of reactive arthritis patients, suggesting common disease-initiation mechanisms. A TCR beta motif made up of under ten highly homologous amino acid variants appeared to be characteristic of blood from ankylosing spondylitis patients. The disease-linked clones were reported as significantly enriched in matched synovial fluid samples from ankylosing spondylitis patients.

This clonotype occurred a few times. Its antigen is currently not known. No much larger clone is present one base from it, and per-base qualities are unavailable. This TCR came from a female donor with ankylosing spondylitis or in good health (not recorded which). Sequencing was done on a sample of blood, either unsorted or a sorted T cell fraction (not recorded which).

The CDR3 reads as follows: CAMQKDSQETQYF. The sequenced DNA: TGTGCCATGCAGAAGGACAGTCAAGAGACCCAGTACTTC. The chain joins TRBV10-3 to TRBJ2-5; the best D guess is TRBD1, with 6 bases matching. From the cysteine through the phenylalanine, the CDR3 covers 13 amino acids. Only the CDR3 DNA is retained, 39 bases long and in frame from the first base. CDR1 is given as ENHRY and CDR2 as SYGVKD, both from the germline V gene. V was cut back by 9 bases and J by 2 bases, leaving a gap of 13 bases between them.